The rows below give T cell receptor beta chains drawn from one sample of a study. Using its own MiXCR run on the RT-PCR reads, TCRdb lists one record per CDR3 protein. Counted here are hundreds of thousands of distinct CDR3 sequences, more than 13% occurring once; the ten biggest clones make up 3.6%. The sequenced sample consisted of memory CD4+ T cells from blood. The receptors stem from a female donor in good health, serving as a healthy control. Both conserved end residues are part of each CDR3. A D gene is named only where the DNA matches it firmly. Clone size is stated in some rows and not others, as once, few, many or a class when expanded.

V	J	D	size	DNA	CDR3
TRBV6-1	TRBJ2-7	NA	few	TGTGCCACCCGAGTGATGAGTAATCCCGCATACGAGCAGTACTTC	CATRVMSNPAYEQYF
TRBV6-5	TRBJ2-7	NA	NA	TGTGCCAGCAGTTACTCGGGCAGGGGCACCTACGAGCAGTACTTC	CASSYSGRGTYEQYF
TRBV12-5	TRBJ1-1	NA	few	TGTGCTAGTGGTTTGGCCGCAGGACCGAACACTGAAGCTTTCTTT	CASGLAAGPNTEAFF
TRBV29-1	TRBJ1-2	NA	few	TGCAGCGTGGAGTGGCAGGGCACCTACACCTTC	CSVEWQGTYTF
TRBV6-6	TRBJ2-3	TRBD2	few	TGTGCCAGCAGTTACTCCACGGGGGGAGGCACAGATACGCAGTATTTT	CASSYSTGGGTDTQYF
TRBV11-2	TRBJ1-6	NA	many	TGTGCCAGCAGTTCGGGGCGTGGGTCACCCCTCCACTTT	CASSSGRGSPLHF
TRBV20-1	TRBJ1-2	NA	few	TGCAGTGCTAGAGATCAAACCCGTGAGTCCAACTATGGCTACACCTTC	CSARDQTRESNYGYTF
TRBV6-5	TRBJ2-2	TRBD2	many	TGTGCCAGCAGATGGGGGGGAGGAAGCGGGGAGCTGTTTTTT	CASRWGGGSGELFF
TRBV4-2	TRBJ2-5	TRBD2	few	TGTGCCAGCAGTCAAGATCTTGTCTCCTCAAGCGGGAGGGGGGAGACCCAGTACTTC	CASSQDLVSSSGRGETQYF
TRBV30	TRBJ1-6	TRBD1	NA	TGTGCCTGGAGTTACGACACAGGGGCTCAATCACCCCTCCACTTT	CAWSYDTGAQSPLHF
TRBV18	TRBJ1-4	NA	NA	TGTGCCAGCTCACCAACGGGGCTTCTCGAAAAACTGTTTTTT	CASSPTGLLEKLFF
TRBV11-1	TRBJ1-2	NA	many	TGTGCCAGCAGCTTACAAGGGGAACCCACCCTCGATGGCTACACCTTC	CASSLQGEPTLDGYTF
TRBV2	TRBJ2-2	TRBD1	few	TGTGCCAGCAGGCGAGACAGGGCGAACACCGGGGAGCTGTTTTTT	CASRRDRANTGELFF
TRBV12-3/TRBV12-4	TRBJ2-3	NA	few	TGTGCCAGTGGCGGGGCCGACACAGATACGCAGTATTTT	CASGGADTDTQYF
TRBV20-1	TRBJ1-1	TRBD1	NA	TGCAGTGCCTCAGGACAGGGTTTGTACACTGAAGCTTTCTTT	CSASGQGLYTEAFF
TRBV7-6	TRBJ2-6	NA	few	TGTGCCAGCAGCTTGAGGATGGGGAGCTCTGGGGCCAACGTCCTGACTTTC	CASSLRMGSSGANVLTF
TRBV6-5	TRBJ2-2	NA	many	TGTGCCACCTACAGTTATTTGGGCGCCGGGGAGCTGTTTTTT	CATYSYLGAGELFF
TRBV24-1	TRBJ2-5	NA	NA	TGTGCCACCAGTGAAAGAGGGGGACGGGAGACCCAGTACTTC	CATSERGGRETQYF
TRBV7-2	TRBJ2-1	TRBD2	many	TGTGCCAGCAGCAGGACTAGCGGGAGGCCGGGGGATGAGCAGTTCTTC	CASSRTSGRPGDEQFF
TRBV5-4	TRBJ2-3	NA	NA	TGTGCCAGCAGCTTGGCGGCGGGTCCGAGAACTAGCACAGATACGCAGTATTTT	CASSLAAGPRTSTDTQYF
TRBV5-1	TRBJ1-6	NA	NA	TGCGCCAGCAGCTTGGCCGGACTTGATTCACCCCTCCACTTT	CASSLAGLDSPLHF